Detailed here is one T cell receptor beta chain. The antigen it recognizes is unknown. There are no base qualities to consult, and no much larger clone falls within one base. This sample stems from a study of identical twins' blood T cells (dated by TCRdb to the early 2010s). Broadly, across the study: Roughly 50 million Illumina reads were obtained across around twelve libraries, of which six were alpha-chain libraries and six were beta-chain libraries. To assess how genetics influences repertoire formation, the study used next-generation sequencing to compare the TCR alpha and beta chain repertoires of three pairs of monozygous twins. Beyond this particular receptor, the publication reports: Looking at the most abundant TCRbeta clonotypes, every donor had more CDR3 sequences in common with her twin than with unrelated donors. How many CDR3 clonotypes two donors shared depended mainly on the product of their cloneset sizes, and the twins did not clearly stray from this trend. Twin pairs were reported to be markedly more alike in V gene usage than unrelated donors were, even when looking at non-selected out-of-frame TCRbeta clonotypes. Validation by independent studies was stated to be required for the proposed role of the TCRalpha J segment in MHC recognition during thymic selection. Because the twins were reared together, environmental influences could not be excluded as an explanation for twin similarity.

The library was made by 5' RACE. The sequencing machine was an Illumina Genome Analyzer IIx. RNA-based TCR cDNA libraries were prepared by a previously described protocol with several modifications. Sample-specific barcodes were introduced on both ends of each TCR cDNA library during cDNA synthesis and amplification to prevent cross-contamination. The paper's processing steps were these. Each individual had between about 90,000 and nearly 550,000 identified clonotypes, and each library contained roughly 2 to 3.6 million CDR3-containing reads. Reads carrying improper barcode index combinations were removed, after which the MiTCR software was used to build a cloneset for each library. While assembling CDR3 clonotypes, MiTCR filtered or rescued low-quality reads and corrected PCR and sequencing errors. Artificial out-of-frame clonotypes were mapped to in-frame sequences, with one indel allowed in the CDR3, and then removed. To measure how similar V and J gene usage was between donors, Jensen-Shannon divergence was divided by mean entropy. Through fastp at Q25 and MiXCR, TCRdb rebuilt clones from the public reads, retaining in-frame beta chains. CDR3 protein duplicates are merged, each entry listing the most common genes and DNA. Clone size and V and J calls follow TCRdb, not the original study. The sample contains fewer than 450,000 distinct CDR3 sequences, 25% to 35% of them found a single time. The top ten clones comprise about 6.1% of the sample.

Donors were six healthy women forming three monozygous twin pairs. All three twin pairs had been reared together and were thought likely to have met the same infectious agents and vaccines. RNA was isolated from peripheral blood mononuclear cells and used to prepare TCR cDNA libraries. Germline trimming amounts to 10 bases on V and 4 bases on J, with 8 as the count of junction bases outside the gene matches. From the cysteine through the phenylalanine, the CDR3 covers 13 amino acids. Only the CDR3 region is kept as DNA, spanning 39 bases read in frame from base 1. Reading the germline V gene gives CDR1 ENHRY and CDR2 SYGVKD.

This clonotype originated in a woman aged 18-55 years in good health. Sequencing was carried out using PBMCs. The rearranged chain carries TRBV10-3 and TRBJ2-7; 9 nucleotides in the junction match TRBD1. The CDR3 region has the sequence CASTGTGLYEQYF. At the DNA level, the sequence is TGTGCCAGTACGGGGACAGGGCTTTACGAGCAGTACTTC.